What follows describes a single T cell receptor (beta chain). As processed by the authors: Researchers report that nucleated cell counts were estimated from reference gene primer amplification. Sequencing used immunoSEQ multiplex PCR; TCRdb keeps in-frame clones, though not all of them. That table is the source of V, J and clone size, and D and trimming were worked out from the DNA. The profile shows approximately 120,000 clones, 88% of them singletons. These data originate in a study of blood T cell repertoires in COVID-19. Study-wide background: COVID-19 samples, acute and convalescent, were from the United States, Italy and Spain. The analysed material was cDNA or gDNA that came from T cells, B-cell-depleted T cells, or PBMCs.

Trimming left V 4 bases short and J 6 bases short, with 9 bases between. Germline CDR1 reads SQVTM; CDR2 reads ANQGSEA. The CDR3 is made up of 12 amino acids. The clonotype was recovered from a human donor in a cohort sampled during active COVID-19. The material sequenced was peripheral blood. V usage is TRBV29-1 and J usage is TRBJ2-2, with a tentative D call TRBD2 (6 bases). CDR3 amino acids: CSVVSGAGELFF. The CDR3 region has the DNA TGCAGCGTTGTGTCGGGGGCCGGGGAGCTGTTTTTT.